These 21 T cell receptor beta chains were all obtained from the same sample, sequenced in a study of long-term antiretroviral therapy in people with HIV. This was the immunoSEQ v3.0 assay at survey level. Clones were read by immunoSEQ multiplex PCR, and TCRdb kept only the in-frame ones, dropping some. The sample consists of about 31,000 clones, about 85% of them appearing once. The sequencing here drew on unsorted PBMCs, taken 1.9 years after starting antiretroviral therapy. The receptors stem from a man between 18 and 29 years old with HIV.

This chain joins TRBV6-5 and TRBJ1-6, with D unresolved. V shed 6 bases and J shed 6 bases, with 9 bases lying between them. The germline gives CDR1 MNHEY, CDR2 SVGAGI. This CDR3 spans 13 amino acids. This CDR3 reads CASRLHPNSPLHF. The CDR3 DNA is TGTGCCAGCAGGCTCCATCCTAATTCACCCCTCCACTTT.

This rearrangement joins TRBV6-1 to TRBJ2-7; 10 nucleotides align to TRBD1. Per germline, CDR1 MNHNS and CDR2 SASEGT. V lost 1 base, J lost 4 bases, and 4 bases stayed unmatched. The CDR3 is made up of 15 amino acids. The CDR3 DNA follows: TGTGCCAGCAGTGAAGTGGGGACAGGGGAATACGAGCAGTACGTC. Residues: CASSEVGTGEYEQYV.

The chain joins TRBV11-2 to TRBJ2-2; the D is unclear. This CDR3 has 14 residues. From germline, CDR1 is SGHAT and CDR2 FQNNGV. The V end lost 2 bases, the J end lost 3 bases, and 7 bases lay between the germline ends. Written as DNA, the CDR3 is TGTGCCAGCAGCTTAACACGGGACACCGGGGAGCTGTTTTTT. Its translation is CASSLTRDTGELFF.

A single count supports this clone. This chain links TRBV7-2 with TRBJ1-3, with unresolved D. The length of the CDR3 is 13 residues. Germline V gene lookup returns CDR1 SGHTA and CDR2 FQGNSA. The V end was cut by 2 bases, the J end by 5 bases, with 7 bases between. The chain's CDR3 is CASSLRVRNTIYF. The CDR3, as DNA: TGTGCCAGCAGCTTAAGGGTTCGAAACACCATATATTTT.

V usage is TRBV5-1 and J usage is TRBJ1-1; 7 nucleotides align to TRBD1. The junction had 8 bases not matched to a gene; V was cut back by 2 bases and J by 7 bases. CDR1 and CDR2 (germline): SGHRS, YFSETQ. This CDR3 is 14 amino acids long. CDR3 sequence: CASSFPGGLGEAFF. CDR3 sequence (DNA): TGCGCCAGCAGCTTTCCAGGGGGATTGGGTGAAGCTTTCTTT. The whole variable domain, filled in from reference TRBV5-1 and TRBJ1-1, reads KAGVTQTPRYLIKTRGQQVTLSCSPISGHRSVSWYQQTPGQGLQFLFEYFSETQRNKGNFPGRFSGRQFSNSRSEMNVSTLELGDSALYLCASSFPGGLGEAFFGQGTRLTVV.

The CDR3: CASSPPIYGTQYF. CDR3 DNA: TGTGCCAGCAGCCCACCAATCTACGGGACCCAGTACTTC. V is TRBV7-2 and J is TRBJ2-5, with D uncertain. Germline V gene data show CDR1 as SGHTA and CDR2 as FQGNSA. The CDR3 contains 13 residues. Trimming removed 5 bases at V and 7 bases at J, with 14 bases between.

DNA of the CDR3: TGTGCCAGCAGTTCCTACAGAGAAAACTTGAACACTGAAGCTTTCTTT. Protein product: CASSSYRENLNTEAFF. The chain joins TRBV27 to TRBJ1-1; D unclear. CDR1 is MNHEY, CDR2 SMNVEV, per germline (reference sequence). The CDR3 has 16 amino acids. V shed 4 bases and J shed 0 bases, with 15 bases lying between them.

This chain joins TRBV2 and TRBJ1-4; weak D call: TRBD1 (6 bases). Per germline, CDR1 SNHLY and CDR2 FYNNEI. This CDR3 contains 13 residues. Trimming left V 11 bases short and J 6 bases short, with 16 bases between. CDR3 sequence (DNA): TGTGCCGGCACACAGGGATTGGATGAAAAACTGTTTTTT. Translating it yields CAGTQGLDEKLFF. Variable domain in full (rest from reference TRBV2 and TRBJ1-4): EPEVTQTPSHQVTQMGQEVILRCVPISNHLYFYWYRQILGQKVEFLVSFYNNEISEKSEIFDDQFSVERPDGSNFTLKIRSTKLEDSAMYFCAGTQGLDEKLFFGSGTQLSVL.

The rearrangement uses TRBV19 and TRBJ2-2; 7 bases are shared with TRBD1. Trimming cost V 5 bases and J 8 bases; bases outside gene matches: 11. From germline, CDR1 is LNHDA and CDR2 SQIVND (reference sequence). The CDR3 runs to 15 residues. The CDR3 sequence is CASSSSTGQIGELFF. DNA of the CDR3: TGTGCCAGTAGTTCCTCCACGGGACAGATTGGGGAGCTGTTTTTT.

CDR3 DNA: TGTGCCAGTAGTATAGAGCCGGCCAACGTCCTGACTTTC. Translation: CASSIEPANVLTF. The gene calls are TRBV19 and TRBJ2-6; D unresolved. The germline V gene encodes CDR1 LNHDA and CDR2 SQIVND (reference sequence). Between the trimmed V and J ends, which lost 0 bases and 6 bases, there was a span of 3 bases. The CDR3 totals 13 residues. The whole variable domain, remainder taken from reference TRBV19 and TRBJ2-6, is DGGITQSPKYLFRKEGQNVTLSCEQNLNHDAMYWYRQDPGQGLRLIYYSQIVNDFQKGDIAEGYSVSREKKESFPLTVTSAQKNPTAFYLCASSIEPANVLTFGAGSRLTVL.

This chain links TRBV5-1 with TRBJ2-5, with D uncertain. The CDR3 sequence is 14 residues long. Trimming took 3 bases from V and 4 from J, leaving 13 bases between them. Germline-derived CDR1 and CDR2 are SGHRS and YFSETQ. The CDR3 DNA sequence: TGCGCCAGCAGCTCGACCCCAACCCGAGAGACCCAGTACTTC. The encoded protein is CASSSTPTRETQYF.

This clone showed up just a few times. CDR3 residues: CASSFDNYNEQFF. The CDR3 DNA sequence: TGTGCCAGCAGCTTCGACAACTACAATGAGCAGTTCTTC. The rearrangement joins TRBV7-2 to TRBJ2-1; D unclear. Germline V CDR1 and CDR2: SGHTA, FQGNSA. Deletions cut 3 bases from V and 3 bases from J, with 6 bases between. The CDR3 contains 13 residues.

V and J are TRBV15 and TRBJ1-1, with a tentative D call TRBD1 (5 bases). Trimming removed 6 bases from V and 5 bases from J, with 13 bases in between. The germline V gene has CDR1 LNHNV and CDR2 YYDKDF (reference sequence). The CDR3 consists of 13 residues. DNA for the CDR3: TGTGCCACCAGGGGGGACCGGGGTACTGAAGCTTTCTTT. Amino acids: CATRGDRGTEAFF. Filled out from reference TRBV15 and TRBJ1-1, the complete variable domain reads DAMVIQNPRYQVTQFGKPVTLSCSQTLNHNVMYWYQQKSSQAPKLLFHYYDKDFNNEADTPDNFQSRRPNTSFCFLDIRSPGLGDTAMYLCATRGDRGTEAFFGQGTRLTVV.

J is TRBJ2-1 and V is TRBV19; D unclear. The V gene lost 5 bases and the J gene lost 0 bases, with 8 bases spanning the gap. The CDR3 has 14 amino acids. In germline, CDR1 is LNHDA, CDR2 SQIVND (reference sequence). DNA of the CDR3: TGTGCCAGTAGTGCCCTTTACTCCTACAATGAGCAGTTCTTC. This gives the protein CASSALYSYNEQFF.

The J gene is TRBJ2-5, the V gene TRBV19; D perhaps matches TRBD1 (5 bases). The CDR3 extends over 15 amino acids. Trimming left V 0 bases short and J 4 bases short, with 12 bases between. The V gene's germline CDR1 is LNHDA and CDR2 SQIVND (reference sequence). CDR3 DNA: TGTGCCAGTAGTATAGAAACACAGGCGGCAGAGACCCAGTACTTC. Its translation is CASSIETQAAETQYF.

The chain carries TRBV7-9 and TRBJ2-3; D not resolved. There are 14 residues in the CDR3. The V end lost 2 bases, the J end lost 2 bases, and 8 bases lay between the germline ends. Germline V gene data show CDR1 as SEHNR and CDR2 as FQNEAQ (reference sequence). The CDR3 region has the DNA TGTGCCAGCAGCTTATCTCCGCCCACAGATACGCAGTATTTT. Its translation is CASSLSPPTDTQYF.

As to this clone: Distinct nucleotide sequences in the sample also encode this CDR3. This rearrangement joins TRBV5-1 to TRBJ2-5; TRBD2 matches 8 bases. The CDR3 runs 15 residues. Looked up from germline, CDR1 is SGHRS and CDR2 is YFSETQ. The junction had 3 bases not matched to a gene; V was cut back by 0 bases and J by 2 bases. This chain's CDR3 is CASSLEGGRQETQYF. CDR3 sequence (DNA): TGCGCCAGCAGCTTGGAGGGCGGGAGGCAAGAGACCCAGTACTTC. Based on the CDR3 plus reference TRBV5-1 and TRBJ2-5, the full variable domain is KAGVTQTPRYLIKTRGQQVTLSCSPISGHRSVSWYQQTPGQGLQFLFEYFSETQRNKGNFPGRFSGRQFSNSRSEMNVSTLELGDSALYLCASSLEGGRQETQYFGPGTRLLVL.

This sequence joins TRBV18 and TRBJ2-3; 11 nucleotides align to TRBD1. After removal of 2 bases from V and 5 bases from J, the junction contained 6 bases not matched to a gene. Looked up from germline, CDR1 is KGHSH and CDR2 is LQKENI. The CDR3 spans 16 residues. CDR3 DNA: TGTGCCAGCTCACCAGCGGGGACAGGGGGACGAGATACGCAGTATTTT. It encodes CASSPAGTGGRDTQYF.

The chain combines TRBV23-1 with TRBJ1-2; D is possibly TRBD1 (5 bases). TRBV23-1 is an ORF, with its function uncertain. The V gene lost 0 bases and the J gene lost 8 bases, with 13 bases spanning the gap. This CDR3 spans 14 amino acids. Written as DNA, the CDR3 is TGCGCCAGCAGTCAATCAAAGGGGCGCGGAGGCTACACCTTC. It encodes CASSQSKGRGGYTF.

This clone was found a few times. V usage is TRBV28 and J usage is TRBJ2-2; TRBD2 agrees at 7 bases. Losses at the gene ends were 6 bases for V and 6 bases for J; bases not matched to a gene: 7. The CDR3 consists of 14 residues. The germline CDR1 and CDR2 sequences are MDHEN and SYDVKM. The CDR3 bases are TGTGCCAGCAGCTTTTTTACTAGCGCCGGGGAGCTGTTTTTT. Translation: CASSFFTSAGELFF. The full variable domain, its missing parts supplied by reference TRBV28 and TRBJ2-2, is DVKVTQSSRYLVKRTGEKVFLECVQDMDHENMFWYRQDPGLGLRLIYFSYDVKMKEKGDIPEGYSVSREKKERFSLILESASTNQTSMYLCASSFFTSAGELFFGEGSRLTVL.

The chain has TRBV2 and TRBJ2-2; 9 nucleotides agree with TRBD1. This CDR3 is 14 amino acids long. The V and J ends lost 6 bases and 7 bases, in that order; junction bases with no gene match: 6. Germline V gives CDR1 SNHLY, CDR2 FYNNEI. CDR3 sequence reads: CASSDGTGSGELFF. The CDR3 DNA reads TGTGCCAGCAGCGATGGGACAGGGAGCGGGGAGCTGTTTTTT.